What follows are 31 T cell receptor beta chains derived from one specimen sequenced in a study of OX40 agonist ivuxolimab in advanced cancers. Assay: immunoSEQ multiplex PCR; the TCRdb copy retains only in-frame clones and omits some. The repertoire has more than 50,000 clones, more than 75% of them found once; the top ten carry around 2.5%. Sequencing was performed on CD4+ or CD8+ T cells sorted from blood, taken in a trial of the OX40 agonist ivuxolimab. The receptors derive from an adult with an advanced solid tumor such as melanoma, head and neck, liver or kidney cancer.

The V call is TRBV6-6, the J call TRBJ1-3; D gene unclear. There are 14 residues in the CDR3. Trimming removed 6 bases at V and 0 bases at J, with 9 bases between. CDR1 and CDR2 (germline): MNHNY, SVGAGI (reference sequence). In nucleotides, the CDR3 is TGTGCCAGCAGGGGAGACTACTCTGGAAACACCATATATTTT. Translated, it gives CASRGDYSGNTIYF.

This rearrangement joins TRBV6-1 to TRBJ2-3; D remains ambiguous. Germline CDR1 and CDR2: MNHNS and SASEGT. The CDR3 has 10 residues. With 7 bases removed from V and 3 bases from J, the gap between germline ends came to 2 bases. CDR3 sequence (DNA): TGTGCCAGCAAGACAGATACGCAGTATTTT. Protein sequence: CASKTDTQYF.

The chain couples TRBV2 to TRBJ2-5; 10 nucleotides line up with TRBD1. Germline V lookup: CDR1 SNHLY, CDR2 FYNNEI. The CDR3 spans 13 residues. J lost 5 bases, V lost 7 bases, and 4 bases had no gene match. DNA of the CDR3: TGTGCCAGCACCGGGACAGGGGAGGAGACCCAGTACTTC. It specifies CASTGTGEETQYF. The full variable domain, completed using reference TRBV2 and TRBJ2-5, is EPEVTQTPSHQVTQMGQEVILRCVPISNHLYFYWYRQILGQKVEFLVSFYNNEISEKSEIFDDQFSVERPDGSNFTLKIRSTKLEDSAMYFCASTGTGEETQYFGPGTRLLVL.

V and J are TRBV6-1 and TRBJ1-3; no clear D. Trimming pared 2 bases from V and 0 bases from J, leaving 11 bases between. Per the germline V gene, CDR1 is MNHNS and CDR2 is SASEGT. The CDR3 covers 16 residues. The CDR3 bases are TGTGCCAGCAGTGAACAACCGGGTCTCTCTGGAAACACCATATATTTT. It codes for CASSEQPGLSGNTIYF.

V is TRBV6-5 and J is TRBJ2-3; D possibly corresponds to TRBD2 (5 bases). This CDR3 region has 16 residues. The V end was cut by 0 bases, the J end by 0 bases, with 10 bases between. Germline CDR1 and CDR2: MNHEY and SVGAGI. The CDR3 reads CASSYSGDPSTDTQYF. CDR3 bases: TGTGCCAGCAGTTACTCGGGAGACCCTAGCACAGATACGCAGTATTTT.

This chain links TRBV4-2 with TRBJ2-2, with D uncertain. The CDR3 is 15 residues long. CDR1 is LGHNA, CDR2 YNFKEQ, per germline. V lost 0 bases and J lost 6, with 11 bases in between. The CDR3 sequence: CASSQERSLAGELFF. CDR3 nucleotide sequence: TGTGCCAGCAGCCAAGAACGAAGTCTAGCCGGGGAGCTGTTTTTT.

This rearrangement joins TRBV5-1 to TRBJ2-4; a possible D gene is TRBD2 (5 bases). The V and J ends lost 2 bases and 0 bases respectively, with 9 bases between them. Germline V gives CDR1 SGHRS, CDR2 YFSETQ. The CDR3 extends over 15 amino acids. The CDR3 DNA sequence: TGCGCCAGCAGCTTCGGGGATAGAGCCAAAAACATTCAGTACTTC. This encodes CASSFGDRAKNIQYF.

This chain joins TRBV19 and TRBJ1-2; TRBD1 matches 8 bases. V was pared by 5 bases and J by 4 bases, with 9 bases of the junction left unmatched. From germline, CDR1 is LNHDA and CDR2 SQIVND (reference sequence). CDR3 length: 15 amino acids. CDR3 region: CASSEYGQGFYGYTF. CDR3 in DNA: TGTGCCAGTAGTGAATACGGACAGGGATTCTATGGCTACACCTTC.

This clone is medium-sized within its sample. The CDR3 DNA sequence: TGCGCCAGCAGCGCGGGACAGGGGCGAGAAGGCTACACCTTC. Its protein product is CASSAGQGREGYTF. V and J are TRBV5-1 and TRBJ1-2; 10 bases map to TRBD1. Germline V CDR1 and CDR2: SGHRS, YFSETQ. V dropped 4 bases and J dropped 8; count of bases not matched to a gene: 8. The CDR3 is 14 residues long.

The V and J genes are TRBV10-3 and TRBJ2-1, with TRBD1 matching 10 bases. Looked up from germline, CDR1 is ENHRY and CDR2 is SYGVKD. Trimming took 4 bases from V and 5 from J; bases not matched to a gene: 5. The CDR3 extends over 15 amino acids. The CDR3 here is CAISGRDRGHNEQFF. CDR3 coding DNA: TGTGCCATCAGTGGGAGGGACAGGGGACACAATGAGCAGTTCTTC.

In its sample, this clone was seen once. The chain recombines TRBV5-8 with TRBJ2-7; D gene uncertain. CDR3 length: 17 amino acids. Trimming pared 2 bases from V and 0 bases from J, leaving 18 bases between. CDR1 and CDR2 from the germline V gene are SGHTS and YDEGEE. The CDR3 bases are TGTGCCAGCAGCTTAGTATCTAGGGCCATGAGCTCCTACGAGCAGTACTTC. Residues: CASSLVSRAMSSYEQYF.

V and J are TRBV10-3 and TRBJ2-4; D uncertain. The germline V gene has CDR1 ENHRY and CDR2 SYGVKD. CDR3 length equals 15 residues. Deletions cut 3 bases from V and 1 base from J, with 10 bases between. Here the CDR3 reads CAISDWGNAKNIQYF. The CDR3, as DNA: TGTGCCATCAGTGATTGGGGAAACGCCAAAAACATTCAGTACTTC.

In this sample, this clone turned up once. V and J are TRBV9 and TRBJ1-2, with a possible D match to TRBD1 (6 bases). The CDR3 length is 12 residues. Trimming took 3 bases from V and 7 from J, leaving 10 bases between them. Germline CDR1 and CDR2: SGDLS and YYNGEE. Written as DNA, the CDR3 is TGTGCCAGCAGCGCGGACAGATTTGGCTACACCTTC. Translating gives CASSADRFGYTF.

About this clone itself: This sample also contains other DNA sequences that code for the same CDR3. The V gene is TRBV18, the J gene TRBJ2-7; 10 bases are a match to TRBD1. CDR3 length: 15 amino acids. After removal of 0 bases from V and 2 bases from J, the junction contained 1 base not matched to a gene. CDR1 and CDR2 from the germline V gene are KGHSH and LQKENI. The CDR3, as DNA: TGTGCCAGCTCACCACCCGGACAGGGGGCCTACGAGCAGTACTTC. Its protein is CASSPPGQGAYEQYF.

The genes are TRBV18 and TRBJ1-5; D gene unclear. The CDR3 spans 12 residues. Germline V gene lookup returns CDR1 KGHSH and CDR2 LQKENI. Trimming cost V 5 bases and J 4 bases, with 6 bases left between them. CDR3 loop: CASSSPNQPQHF. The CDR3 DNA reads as TGTGCCAGCTCAAGCCCAAATCAGCCCCAGCATTTT.

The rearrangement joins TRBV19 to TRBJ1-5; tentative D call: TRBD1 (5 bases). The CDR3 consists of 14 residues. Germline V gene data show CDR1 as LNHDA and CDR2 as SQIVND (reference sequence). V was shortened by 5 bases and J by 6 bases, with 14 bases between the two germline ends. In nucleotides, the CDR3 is TGTGCCAGTAGTGAAGGGGCTGGTAGTCAGCCCCAGCATTTT. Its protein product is CASSEGAGSQPQHF.

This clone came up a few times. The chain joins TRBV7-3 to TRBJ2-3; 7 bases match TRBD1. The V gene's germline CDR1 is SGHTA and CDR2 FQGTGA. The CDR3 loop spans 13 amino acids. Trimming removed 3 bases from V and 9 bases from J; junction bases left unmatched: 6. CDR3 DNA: TGTGCCAGCAGCTTCGACAGGGCCGGGACGCAGTATTTT. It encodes CASSFDRAGTQYF.

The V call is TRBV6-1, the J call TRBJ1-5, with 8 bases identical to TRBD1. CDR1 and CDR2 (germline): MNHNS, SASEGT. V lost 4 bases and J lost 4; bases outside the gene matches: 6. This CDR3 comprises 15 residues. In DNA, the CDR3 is TGTGCCAGCAGTGGAGGACAGGGAATTAATCAGCCCCAGCATTTT. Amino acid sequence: CASSGGQGINQPQHF.

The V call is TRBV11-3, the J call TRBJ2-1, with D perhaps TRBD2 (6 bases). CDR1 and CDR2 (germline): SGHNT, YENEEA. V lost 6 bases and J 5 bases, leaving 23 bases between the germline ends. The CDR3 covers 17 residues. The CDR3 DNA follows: TGTGCCAGCAGGGGGTCGGCTGGGACTCCCGGAAACAATGAGCAGTTCTTC. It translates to CASRGSAGTPGNNEQFF.

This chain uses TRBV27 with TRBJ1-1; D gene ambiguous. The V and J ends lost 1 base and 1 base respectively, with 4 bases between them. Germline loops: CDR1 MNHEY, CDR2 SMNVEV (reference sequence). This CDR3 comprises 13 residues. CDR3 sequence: CASSLLANTEAFF. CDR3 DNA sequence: TGTGCCAGCAGTTTATTAGCGAACACTGAAGCTTTCTTT.

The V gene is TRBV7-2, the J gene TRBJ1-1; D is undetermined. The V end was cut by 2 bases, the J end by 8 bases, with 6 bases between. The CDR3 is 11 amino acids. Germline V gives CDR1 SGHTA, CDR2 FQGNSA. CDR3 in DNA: TGTGCCAGCAGCTTATCCTACGAAGCTTTCTTT. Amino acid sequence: CASSLSYEAFF.

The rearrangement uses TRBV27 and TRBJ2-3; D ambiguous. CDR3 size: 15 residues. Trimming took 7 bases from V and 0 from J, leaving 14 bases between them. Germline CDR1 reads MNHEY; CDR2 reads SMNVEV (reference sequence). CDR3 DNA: TGTGCCAGCATCCTCCGCCTCGGAAGCACAGATACGCAGTATTTT. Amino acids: CASILRLGSTDTQYF.

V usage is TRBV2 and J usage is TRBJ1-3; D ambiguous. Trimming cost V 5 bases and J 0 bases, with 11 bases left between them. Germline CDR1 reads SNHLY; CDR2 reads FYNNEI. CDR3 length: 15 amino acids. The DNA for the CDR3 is TGTGCCAGCAGTTTGGAGGCGAGCTCTGGAAACACCATATATTTT. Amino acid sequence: CASSLEASSGNTIYF. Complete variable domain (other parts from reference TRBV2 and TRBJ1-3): EPEVTQTPSHQVTQMGQEVILRCVPISNHLYFYWYRQILGQKVEFLVSFYNNEISEKSEIFDDQFSVERPDGSNFTLKIRSTKLEDSAMYFCASSLEASSGNTIYFGEGSWLTVV.

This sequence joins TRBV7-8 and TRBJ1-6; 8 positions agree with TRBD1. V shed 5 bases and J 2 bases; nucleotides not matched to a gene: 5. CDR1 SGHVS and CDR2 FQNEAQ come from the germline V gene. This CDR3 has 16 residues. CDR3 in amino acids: CASSAEQGAYNSPLHF. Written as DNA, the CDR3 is TGTGCCAGCAGCGCAGAACAGGGGGCCTATAATTCACCCCTCCACTTT.

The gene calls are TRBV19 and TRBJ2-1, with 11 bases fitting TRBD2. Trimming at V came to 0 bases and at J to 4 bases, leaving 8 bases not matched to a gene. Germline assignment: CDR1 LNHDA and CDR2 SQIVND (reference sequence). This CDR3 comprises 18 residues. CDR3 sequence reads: CASSIDPSGGIGYNEQFF. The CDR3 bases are TGTGCCAGTAGTATAGACCCTAGCGGGGGGATAGGTTACAATGAGCAGTTCTTC.

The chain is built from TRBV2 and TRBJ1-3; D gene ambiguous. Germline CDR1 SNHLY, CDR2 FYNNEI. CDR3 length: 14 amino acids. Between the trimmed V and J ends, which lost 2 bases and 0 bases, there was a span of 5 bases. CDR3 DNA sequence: TGTGCCAGCAGTGAACAGAGCTCTGGAAACACCATATATTTT. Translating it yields CASSEQSSGNTIYF.

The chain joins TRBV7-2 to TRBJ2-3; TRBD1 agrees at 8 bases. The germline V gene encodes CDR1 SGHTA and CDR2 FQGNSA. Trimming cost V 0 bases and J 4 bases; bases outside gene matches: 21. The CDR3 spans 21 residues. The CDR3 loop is CASSLAYNLRDRPWLADTQYF. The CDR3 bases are TGTGCCAGCAGCTTAGCCTACAACCTTAGGGACAGGCCGTGGTTAGCAGATACGCAGTATTTT.

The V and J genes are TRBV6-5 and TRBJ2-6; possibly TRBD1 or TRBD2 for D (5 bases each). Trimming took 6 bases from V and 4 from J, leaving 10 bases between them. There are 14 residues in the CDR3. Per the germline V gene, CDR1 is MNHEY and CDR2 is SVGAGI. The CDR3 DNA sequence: TGTGCCAGCAGAGGGACGCAGGGGGCCAACGTCCTGACTTTC. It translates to CASRGTQGANVLTF.

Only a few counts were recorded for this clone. The CDR3 here is CASSPATGGLTEAFF. CDR3 DNA: TGTGCCAGCTCACCCGCGACAGGGGGTCTCACTGAAGCTTTCTTT. V usage is TRBV18 and J usage is TRBJ1-1; TRBD1 aligns across 9 bases. V lost 3 bases to trimming and J lost 4 bases; unmatched junction nucleotides: 6. The CDR3 spans 15 residues. Germline V gene sequence: CDR1 KGHSH, CDR2 LQKENI.

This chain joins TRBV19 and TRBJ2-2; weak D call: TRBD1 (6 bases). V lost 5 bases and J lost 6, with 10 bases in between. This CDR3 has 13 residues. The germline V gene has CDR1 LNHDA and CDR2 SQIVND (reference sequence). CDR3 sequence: CASSPRQAGELFF. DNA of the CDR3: TGTGCCAGTAGTCCAAGACAGGCCGGGGAGCTGTTTTTT.

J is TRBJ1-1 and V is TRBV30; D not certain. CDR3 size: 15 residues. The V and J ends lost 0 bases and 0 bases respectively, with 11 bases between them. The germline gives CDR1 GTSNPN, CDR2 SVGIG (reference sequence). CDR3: CAWSVSTVMNTEAFF. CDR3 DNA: TGTGCCTGGAGTGTAAGTACAGTTATGAACACTGAAGCTTTCTTT.